What follows describes a single T cell receptor beta chain. Its antigen is unknown. No much larger clone is present one base from it, and per-base qualities are unavailable. TCRbeta CDR3 regions were amplified from genomic DNA by means of the immunoSEQ Assay, a bias-controlled multiplex PCR. Concerning the study's data processing: Within the assay, amplification of reference gene primers was used to estimate how many nucleated cells each sample contained. To quantify the absolute abundance of each unique TCRbeta CDR3 rearrangement, sequence reads were collapsed and filtered. For each sample, productive Simpson clonality was calculated by taking the square root of Simpson's diversity index across productive rearrangements. The immuneACCESS repertoire file appears here via TCRdb, limited to in-frame rearrangements. These files lack a portion of the clones; in checked studies, under half of the deficit traces to unresolved V genes, and the cause of the others is not known. The DNA was the basis for D and trimming; V, J and clone size are from that table. In all, the sample holds approximately 80,000 clones, and 81% of those were seen once. The ten largest clones represent around 40% of the sample.

The data were taken from a study of blood T cell repertoires in COVID-19 (dated by TCRdb to about 2020). In the study overall: Collaborator samples came from the United States, Italy and Spain and covered acute and convalescent phases of COVID-19. The prospective study material was composed of cDNA or gDNA derived from T cells, B-cell-depleted T cells, or PBMCs. The dataset comprised deeply sampled blood TCRbeta repertoires from subjects exposed to, actively infected with, or recovered from COVID-19. A freely available public database, intended as a resource for researchers studying the immune response to SARS-CoV-2, is where the repertoires were released. The samples were drawn from the first 160 participants of the ongoing ImmuneRACE study and from over a thousand subjects provided by 6 global collaborators. The sample metadata nearly always contained a de-identified subject ID, COVID-19 status, age in years and sex. Where HLA class I and class II types were available, the types were taken from metadata supplied by the sample provider, not from assay-based typing.

The paper as a whole reports these results and caveats: Clinical and demographic metadata were provided uncurated, with the amount varying by source and participant.

Each collaborating institution followed its own protocols to collect whole blood in K2EDTA tubes. For TCRbeta analysis, collaborators shipped samples as frozen whole blood, isolated PBMCs, or DNA extracted from either of those sample types. The trim is 3 bases for V and 4 bases for J, with a gap of 15 bases between the germline ends. The CDR3 starts with the cysteine, ends with the phenylalanine, and has 16 residues. The only DNA kept is the CDR3, 48 bases in frame from the first base. The CDR1 and CDR2 encoded by the germline V gene are KGHSH and LQKENI. The specimen sequenced was peripheral blood. The source of this sequence is a man older than 75 with acute or convalescent COVID-19. Here the chain combines TRBV18 and TRBJ2-2; a weak D assignment points to TRBD1 (6 bases agree). Here is the DNA: TGTGCCAGCTCACCGGACACTTGGGACATCACCGGGGAGCTGTTTTTT. Protein translation: CASSPDTWDITGELFF.